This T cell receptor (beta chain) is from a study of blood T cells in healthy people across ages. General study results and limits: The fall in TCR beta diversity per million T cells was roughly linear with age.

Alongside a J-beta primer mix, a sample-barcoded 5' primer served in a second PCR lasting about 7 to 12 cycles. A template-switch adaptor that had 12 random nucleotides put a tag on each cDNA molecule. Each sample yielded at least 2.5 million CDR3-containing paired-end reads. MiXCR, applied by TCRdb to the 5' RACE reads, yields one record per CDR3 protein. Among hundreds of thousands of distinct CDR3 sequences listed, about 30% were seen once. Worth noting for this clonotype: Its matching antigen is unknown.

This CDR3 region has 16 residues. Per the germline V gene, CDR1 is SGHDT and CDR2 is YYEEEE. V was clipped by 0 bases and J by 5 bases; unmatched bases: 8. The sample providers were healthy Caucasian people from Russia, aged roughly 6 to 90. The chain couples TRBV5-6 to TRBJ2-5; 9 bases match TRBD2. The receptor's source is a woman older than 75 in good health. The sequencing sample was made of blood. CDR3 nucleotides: TGTGCCAGCAGCTTGGTGATAGCGGGAGTAAGGGAGACCCAGTACTTC. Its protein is CASSLVIAGVRETQYF.